Shown below are 8 T cell receptor beta chains from a single sample sequenced in a study of neurological immune-mediated disorders. TCRdb recomputed calls from the 5' RACE reads with MiXCR, one row per CDR3 protein. This table holds around 70,000 distinct CDR3 sequences, less than 5.5% found once. The sequencing input was PBMCs. The source of these receptors is a man aged 18 to 29 with multiple sclerosis.

In the case of this clonotype: This may arise from a read error, as a much more abundant clone is one base away. Likely a read error: the CDR3 ends without its conserved phenylalanine or tryptophan. The chain is built from TRBV20-1 and TRBJ2-7, with 7 bases identical to TRBD1. The CDR3 spans 12 residues. Germline V gives CDR1 DFQATT, CDR2 SNEGSKA (reference sequence). V was clipped by 4 bases and J by 5 bases; unmatched bases: 5. The CDR3 is CSAISRGHEQYI. DNA of the CDR3: TGCAGTGCTATTTCTAGGGGGCACGAGCAGTACATC.

Many counts were recorded for this clonotype. The V call is TRBV6-2 or TRBV6-3, the J call TRBJ2-1, with 11 bases identical to TRBD2. The CDR3 is 15 residues long. The germline V gene has CDR1 MNHEY and CDR2 SVGEGT. Trimming removed 4 bases from V and 8 bases from J; junction bases left unmatched: 7. The chain's CDR3 is CASSLTSGGLDEQFF. In DNA, the CDR3 is TGTGCCAGCAGTTTAACTAGCGGGGGCCTCGATGAGCAGTTCTTC.

This clonotype was detected ten times or more. The chain combines TRBV12-3 or TRBV12-4 with TRBJ1-2, with D uncertain. The germline V and J ends were trimmed by 2 bases and 6 bases, with 7 bases remaining between them. The CDR3 runs 12 residues. CDR3 residues: CASSLSGHGYTF. The CDR3 DNA is TGTGCCAGCAGTTTAAGTGGGCATGGCTACACCTTC.

This clonotype occurred many times. The V gene is TRBV28, the J gene TRBJ2-7; TRBD2 aligns across 12 bases. Trimming at V came to 5 bases and at J to 10 bases, leaving 6 bases not matched to a gene. Germline V gene data show CDR1 as MDHEN and CDR2 as SYDVKM. The CDR3 covers 13 residues. CDR3 DNA: TGTGCCAGCAGTAGGACTAGCGGGGAAACTCAGTACTTC. Protein product: CASSRTSGETQYF.

This clonotype was observed at least ten times. The rearrangement uses TRBV5-1 and TRBJ2-7, with TRBD2 as a possible D gene (5 bases). From germline, CDR1 is SGHRS and CDR2 YFSETQ. V was pared by 2 bases and J by 5 bases, with 17 bases between. The CDR3 length is 15 residues. CDR3 residues: CASSLSGTSVNEQYF. CDR3 nucleotides: TGCGCCAGCAGCTTATCGGGAACCTCCGTGAACGAGCAGTACTTC.

This clonotype has a count of ten or more. This rearrangement joins TRBV6-2 or TRBV6-3 to TRBJ2-1, with D hard to call. There are 10 residues in the CDR3. V shed 6 bases and J shed 10 bases, with 7 bases lying between them. Germline V gene data show CDR1 as MNHEY and CDR2 as SVGEGT. As DNA, the CDR3 is TGTGCCAGCAGGGGGATAGAGCAGTTCTTC. Translated, it gives CASRGIEQFF.

Many counts were recorded for this clonotype. The chain combines TRBV20-1 with TRBJ2-7; 7 nucleotides align to TRBD1. CDR1 is DFQATT, CDR2 SNEGSKA, per germline (reference sequence). The CDR3 has 12 residues. The trim removed 6 bases at V and 3 bases at J, leaving 5 bases unmatched. The CDR3 sequence is CSALGTVYEQYF. In DNA, the CDR3 is TGCAGTGCCCTAGGGACAGTCTACGAGCAGTACTTC.

This clonotype was seen only a few times. Just one base apart from a much larger clone, this may be a read error. This chain links TRBV7-2 with TRBJ2-1, with D unclear. V was shortened by 5 bases and J by 1 base, with 15 bases between the two germline ends. Looked up from germline, CDR1 is SGHTA and CDR2 is FQGNSA. There are 16 residues in the CDR3. The CDR3 loop is CASSPWGSRSYNEQFF. Here the CDR3 DNA reads TGTGCCAGCAGCCCGTGGGGTTCTAGATCCTACAATGAGCAGTTCTTC.